The sequence of this T cell receptor beta chain was determined in a study of blood T cell repertoires in COVID-19. Study-wide background: The analysed material was cDNA or gDNA that came from T cells, B-cell-depleted T cells, or PBMCs.

Profiling relied on immunoSEQ multiplex PCR, and the TCRdb table lists in-frame clones only, not all of them. The sample contains approximately 450,000 clones, approximately 90% of which appear only once. V dropped 2 bases and J dropped 2 bases, with 13 bases sitting between them. The CDR3 covers 15 residues. Germline values: CDR1 SGHKS, CDR2 YYEKEE (reference sequence). The study drew participants aged about 18 to 89 years from approximately 25 US areas. The J gene is TRBJ1-2, the V gene TRBV5-5, with D possibly matching TRBD1 (6 bases). The receptor was isolated from a young woman with acute COVID-19. Sequences were obtained from PBMCs or T cells enriched from blood (not recorded which). CDR3 protein: CASSFGTGHNYGYTF. The DNA for the CDR3 is TGTGCCAGCAGCTTCGGTACAGGGCACAACTATGGCTACACCTTC. Full variable domain (remainder filled in from reference TRBV5-5 and TRBJ1-2): DAGVTQSPTHLIKTRGQQVTLRCSPISGHKSVSWYQQVLGQGPQFIFQYYEKEERGRGNFPDRFSARQFPNYSSELNVNALLLGDSALYLCASSFGTGHNYGYTFGSGTRLTVV.